These T cell receptor beta chains were read from a single sample in a study of T cell responses to AZD1222 COVID-19 vaccine. The data were produced by immunoSEQ multiplex PCR, yet TCRdb's version contains in-frame clones alone and is incomplete. The sample lists about 140,000 clones, more than 90% occurring once. The source material was peripheral blood, sampled on day 0 of AZD1222 vaccination. The source of these receptors is an adult in good health. Both conserved end residues are part of each CDR3. Fields, in order: CDR3 length, D gene, V gene, J gene, clone size, CDR3 protein, CDR3 DNA. The D gene is left open where the match is weak. A row's size may be missing; if present it is once, few, many or a size class.

len: 15
d_gene: -
v_gene: TRBV5-1
j_gene: TRBJ2-3
abundance: once
CDR3aa: CASSFGGTSTDTQYF
CDR3nt: TGCGCCAGCAGCTTTGGCGGAACTAGCACAGATACGCAGTATTTT

len: 13
d_gene: -
v_gene: TRBV7-8
j_gene: TRBJ2-1
abundance: -
CDR3aa: CASSLGTINEQFF
CDR3nt: TGTGCCAGCAGCCTAGGCACAATAAATGAGCAGTTCTTC

len: 13
d_gene: -
v_gene: TRBV5-4
j_gene: TRBJ2-1
abundance: once
CDR3aa: CASSLDRGNEQFF
CDR3nt: TGTGCCAGCAGCTTGGATCGGGGAAATGAGCAGTTCTTC

len: 16
d_gene: TRBD2
v_gene: TRBV7-2
j_gene: TRBJ2-7
abundance: -
CDR3aa: CASSLEGLKSSYEQYF
CDR3nt: TGTGCCAGCAGCTTAGAGGGACTAAAAAGCTCCTACGAGCAGTACTTC

len: 14
d_gene: -
v_gene: TRBV13
j_gene: TRBJ2-1
abundance: -
CDR3aa: CASSSITGNDEQFF
CDR3nt: TGTGCCAGCAGCTCTATAACAGGGAACGATGAGCAGTTCTTC

len: 14
d_gene: -
v_gene: TRBV18
j_gene: TRBJ2-5
abundance: few
CDR3aa: CASSLNRYQETQYF
CDR3nt: TGTGCCAGCTCTCTAAACAGATACCAAGAGACCCAGTACTTC

len: 16
d_gene: TRBD1
v_gene: TRBV27
j_gene: TRBJ1-1
abundance: -
CDR3aa: CASSYRGTFMNTEAFF
CDR3nt: TGTGCCAGCAGTTACAGGGGAACTTTCATGAACACTGAAGCTTTCTTT

len: 15
d_gene: -
v_gene: TRBV7-2
j_gene: TRBJ1-4
abundance: -
CDR3aa: CASSLLGGGNEKLFF
CDR3nt: TGTGCCAGCAGCTTACTAGGGGGGGGCAATGAAAAACTGTTTTTT

len: 15
d_gene: -
v_gene: TRBV19
j_gene: TRBJ1-6
abundance: once
CDR3aa: CASSIVGQGNSPLHF
CDR3nt: TGTGCCAGTAGTATAGTGGGGCAGGGGAATTCACCCCTCCACTTT

len: 14
d_gene: -
v_gene: TRBV28
j_gene: TRBJ1-4
abundance: once
CDR3aa: CASSSTGGDEKLFF
CDR3nt: TGTGCCAGCAGTTCAACTGGGGGCGATGAAAAACTGTTTTTT

len: 14
d_gene: -
v_gene: TRBV3-1/TRBV3-2
j_gene: TRBJ1-1
abundance: -
CDR3aa: CASSLHYEGTEAFF
CDR3nt: TGTGCCAGCAGCTTACACTACGAGGGCACTGAAGCTTTCTTT

len: 16
d_gene: -
v_gene: TRBV19
j_gene: TRBJ1-3
abundance: -
CDR3aa: CASRRRGQSSGNTIYF
CDR3nt: TGTGCCAGTAGAAGAAGGGGACAAAGCTCTGGAAACACCATATATTTT

len: 15
d_gene: -
v_gene: TRBV11-2
j_gene: TRBJ2-1
abundance: -
CDR3aa: CASSATLPDSGEQFF
CDR3nt: TGTGCCAGCAGCGCCACTTTGCCCGACAGTGGAGAGCAGTTCTTC

len: 15
d_gene: -
v_gene: TRBV5-1
j_gene: TRBJ2-1
abundance: -
CDR3aa: CASSLEAHTYNEQFF
CDR3nt: TGCGCCAGCAGCTTAGAGGCCCATACCTACAATGAGCAGTTCTTC

len: 15
d_gene: -
v_gene: TRBV6-5
j_gene: TRBJ2-2
abundance: -
CDR3aa: CASTLYRVDTGELFF
CDR3nt: TGTGCCAGCACACTTTACAGGGTGGACACCGGGGAGCTGTTTTTT

len: 15
d_gene: TRBD1
v_gene: TRBV7-8
j_gene: TRBJ1-5
abundance: -
CDR3aa: CASSTGVFGNQPQHF
CDR3nt: TGTGCCAGCAGTACAGGGGTATTTGGCAATCAGCCCCAGCATTTT

len: 12
d_gene: -
v_gene: TRBV2
j_gene: TRBJ1-1
abundance: -
CDR3aa: CASSAGGVEAFF
CDR3nt: TGTGCCAGCAGTGCTGGGGGAGTTGAAGCTTTCTTT

len: 14
d_gene: -
v_gene: TRBV3-1/TRBV3-2
j_gene: TRBJ1-1
abundance: -
CDR3aa: CASSLREMNTEAFF
CDR3nt: TGTGCCAGCAGCCTCAGGGAAATGAACACTGAAGCTTTCTTT

len: 17
d_gene: -
v_gene: TRBV5-4
j_gene: TRBJ2-6
abundance: -
CDR3aa: CASSTGPPTSGANVLTF
CDR3nt: TGTGCCAGCAGCACCGGGCCCCCCACGTCCGGGGCCAACGTCCTGACTTTC

len: 16
d_gene: TRBD2
v_gene: TRBV6-6
j_gene: TRBJ2-5
abundance: once
CDR3aa: CASSYPKGGGQETQYF
CDR3nt: TGTGCCAGCAGTTACCCCAAGGGCGGGGGCCAAGAGACCCAGTACTTC

len: 14
d_gene: -
v_gene: TRBV29-1
j_gene: TRBJ2-3
abundance: -
CDR3aa: CSVVGQHSTDTQYF
CDR3nt: TGCAGCGTTGTTGGACAGCATAGCACAGATACGCAGTATTTT

len: 17
d_gene: TRBD2
v_gene: TRBV27
j_gene: TRBJ2-1
abundance: -
CDR3aa: CASSSLAGPSSYNEQFF
CDR3nt: TGTGCCAGCAGTTCTTTAGCGGGGCCTAGCTCCTACAATGAGCAGTTCTTC

len: 15
d_gene: -
v_gene: TRBV6-1
j_gene: TRBJ1-1
abundance: -
CDR3aa: CASSEAQGWETEAFF
CDR3nt: TGTGCCAGCAGTGAAGCGCAGGGATGGGAAACTGAAGCTTTCTTT

len: 12
d_gene: -
v_gene: TRBV5-4
j_gene: TRBJ1-1
abundance: -
CDR3aa: CASSLGQTEAFF
CDR3nt: TGTGCCAGCAGCTTGGGACAAACGGAAGCTTTCTTT

len: 16
d_gene: -
v_gene: TRBV5-4
j_gene: TRBJ2-7
abundance: -
CDR3aa: CASSSGGARSSYEQYF
CDR3nt: TGTGCCAGCAGCTCCGGAGGGGCGCGTAGCTCCTACGAGCAGTACTTC

len: 15
d_gene: TRBD1
v_gene: TRBV4-1
j_gene: TRBJ1-2
abundance: -
CDR3aa: CASSQTWGQNYGYTF
CDR3nt: TGCGCCAGCAGCCAAACCTGGGGACAGAACTATGGCTACACCTTC